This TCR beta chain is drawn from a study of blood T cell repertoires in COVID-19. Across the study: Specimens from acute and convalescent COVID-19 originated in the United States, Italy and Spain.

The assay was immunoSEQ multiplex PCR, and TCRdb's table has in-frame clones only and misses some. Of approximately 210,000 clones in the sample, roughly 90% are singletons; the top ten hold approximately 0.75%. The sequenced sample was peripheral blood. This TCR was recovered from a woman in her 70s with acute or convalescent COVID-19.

The CDR3: CASSQRGTGNEKLFF. The CDR3 nucleotides read TGTGCCAGCAGCCAACGCGGGACAGGAAATGAAAAACTGTTTTTT. The rearrangement uses TRBV3-1 (or the pseudogene TRBV3-2) and TRBJ1-4; 8 nucleotides align to TRBD1. Germline CDR1 is LGHDT and CDR2 is YNNKEL (reference sequence). The trim removed 2 bases at V and 5 bases at J, leaving 4 bases unmatched. CDR3 length: 15 residues.